The 27 T cell receptor beta chains below were found in one sample sequenced in a study of PD-L1 blockade in urothelial cancer. Regarding time point: peripheral blood 6 weeks after treatment start. The assay was immunoSEQ multiplex PCR, and TCRdb's table has in-frame clones only and misses some. This sample carries about 23,000 clones, 91% of them seen once, and the ten largest clones take about 10%. Sequencing used PBMCs, obtained around atezolizumab (anti-PD-L1) treatment. These TCRs come from an older woman with urothelial cancer.

The J gene is TRBJ2-7, the V gene TRBV7-9, with D possibly TRBD1 on 6 matching bases. Germline lookup yields CDR1 SEHNR and CDR2 FQNEAQ (reference sequence). V lost 2 bases and J 5 bases, leaving 13 bases between the germline ends. The CDR3 is 14 residues long. CDR3 sequence: CASSLWAGDNEQYF. CDR3 in DNA: TGTGCCAGCAGCTTATGGGCAGGGGATAACGAGCAGTACTTC.

This clone was detected only a few times. The V and J genes are TRBV13 and TRBJ1-6; 7 bases are a match to TRBD1. V was pared by 8 bases and J by 13 bases, with 14 bases of the junction left unmatched. CDR3 length: 14 residues. The germline V gene encodes CDR1 PRHDT and CDR2 FYEKMQ (reference sequence). CDR3 sequence reads: CASWERGKGAPLHF. The DNA of the CDR3 is TGTGCCAGCTGGGAAAGGGGGAAGGGGGCTCCCCTCCACTTT.

This chain joins TRBV11-1 and TRBJ1-1; 11 nucleotides agree with TRBD1. CDR3 length: 13 residues. The germline gives CDR1 SGHAT, CDR2 FQDESV (reference sequence). V gave up 3 bases and J gave up 10 bases; unmatched junction bases: 4. The CDR3 reads CASSLSDRGPAFF. The CDR3 nucleotides are TGTGCCAGCAGCTTGTCGGACAGGGGGCCAGCTTTCTTT.

Concerning this clone: One end of the junction is discordant with germline, which a read error may explain. The chain combines TRBV20-1 with TRBJ2-7; 9 nucleotides agree with TRBD1. From germline, CDR1 is DFQATT and CDR2 SNEGSKA (reference sequence). The CDR3 covers 11 residues. CDR3 coding DNA: TGCAGTGCTAGAGGCTTTAGACAGGGGGACTTC. Translation gives CSARGFRQGDF.

This sequence joins TRBV18 and TRBJ2-7; TRBD1 agrees at 7 bases. CDR1 and CDR2 (germline): KGHSH, LQKENI. Trimming cost V 6 bases and J 4 bases; bases outside gene matches: 0. The CDR3 consists of 11 residues. CDR3 coding DNA: TGTGCCAGCTCGGACAGGTACGAGCAGTACTTC. This gives the protein CASSDRYEQYF.

The chain recombines TRBV5-4 with TRBJ1-3, with D unresolved. V was pared by 0 bases and J by 0 bases, with 10 bases between. The CDR3 sequence is 16 residues long. Germline V gives CDR1 SGHNT, CDR2 YYREEE (reference sequence). The DNA of the CDR3 is TGTGCCAGCAGCTTGGGACTTTCCGGCTCTGGAAACACCATATATTTT. Translation gives CASSLGLSGSGNTIYF.

This clone was picked up a small number of times. This chain uses TRBV5-1 with TRBJ2-7; 9 positions agree with TRBD1. This CDR3 region has 15 residues. The V and J ends lost 0 bases and 5 bases, in that order; junction bases with no gene match: 6. In germline, CDR1 is SGHRS, CDR2 YFSETQ. CDR3 in amino acids: CASSLGRDRVNEQYF. CDR3 in DNA: TGCGCCAGCAGCTTGGGTCGGGACAGGGTTAACGAGCAGTACTTC.

This clone was detected a few times. J is TRBJ2-5 and V is TRBV7-2; 7 bases fit TRBD1. Germline V gene data show CDR1 as SGHTA and CDR2 as FQGNSA. V lost 1 base and J lost 6; bases outside the gene matches: 5. The CDR3 totals 14 residues. CDR3 sequence reads: CASSLEGGQKTQYF. Written as DNA, the CDR3 is TGTGCCAGCAGCTTAGAAGGGGGCCAGAAGACCCAGTACTTC.

This chain links TRBV5-1 with TRBJ2-1, with 13 positions matching TRBD2. CDR3 length equals 16 residues. The germline V gene has CDR1 SGHRS and CDR2 YFSETQ. Trimming cost V 4 bases and J 4 bases; bases outside gene matches: 5. The CDR3 DNA reads TGCGCCAGCAGCCCGGAACTAGCGGGAGGGTACAATGAGCAGTTCTTC. Protein sequence: CASSPELAGGYNEQFF.

The chain combines TRBV4-2 with TRBJ1-2, with D uncertain. Trimming took 1 base from V and 8 from J, leaving 14 bases between them. Germline loops: CDR1 LGHNA, CDR2 YNFKEQ. CDR3 length equals 14 residues. Here the CDR3 DNA reads TGTGCCAGCAGCCAAGTTGATTTACTGGAGGGCTACACCTTC. Translated: CASSQVDLLEGYTF.

This chain connects TRBV11-3 to TRBJ1-2; no clear D. The germline V gene has CDR1 SGHNT and CDR2 YENEEA. The CDR3 is 13 amino acids. V was pared by 2 bases and J by 7 bases, with 11 bases between. The CDR3 spells CASSLPLLSGYTF. The CDR3 DNA sequence: TGTGCCAGCAGCTTACCCCTTTTGAGTGGCTACACCTTC. The entire variable domain, with the rest obtained from reference TRBV11-3 and TRBJ1-2, is as follows: EAGVVQSPRYKIIEKKQPVAFWCNPISGHNTLYWYLQNLGQGPELLIRYENEEAVDDSQLPKDRFSAERLKGVDSTLKIQPAELGDSAVYLCASSLPLLSGYTFGSGTRLTVV.

The CDR3: CASQRTGSNQPQHF. CDR3 bases: TGTGCCAGCCAAAGGACAGGGAGCAATCAGCCCCAGCATTTT. The chain joins TRBV2 to TRBJ1-5, with TRBD1 matching 8 bases. The germline gives CDR1 SNHLY, CDR2 FYNNEI. V gave up 8 bases and J gave up 1 base; unmatched junction bases: 4. CDR3 length: 14 amino acids.

This chain joins TRBV19 and TRBJ2-5, with 8 positions matching TRBD1. This CDR3 contains 14 residues. J was trimmed by 5 bases and V by 5 bases; bases with no gene match: 7. Germline CDR1 reads LNHDA; CDR2 reads SQIVND (reference sequence). The CDR3 DNA sequence: TGTGCCAGTAGTTCCCCAGGGGGCCGGGAGACCCAGTACTTC. Residues: CASSSPGGRETQYF.

The chain joins TRBV4-1 to TRBJ2-7; 12 bases match TRBD2. In germline, CDR1 is MGHRA, CDR2 YSYEKL. The CDR3 has 16 residues. With 0 bases clipped from V and 5 bases from J, the junction kept 5 bases outside the gene matches. The CDR3 nucleotides read TGCGCCAGCAGCCAAGAAGGAACTAGCGGGAGGAACGAGCAGTACTTC. As protein: CASSQEGTSGRNEQYF.

This chain connects TRBV7-9 to TRBJ2-1; 11 nucleotides align to TRBD2. Per the germline V gene, CDR1 is SEHNR and CDR2 is FQNEAQ (reference sequence). The CDR3 sequence is 15 residues long. V shed 7 bases and J 4 bases; nucleotides not matched to a gene: 6. CDR3 sequence reads: CASIRGLAEYNEQFF. The CDR3 DNA is TGTGCCAGCATCCGGGGACTAGCGGAATACAATGAGCAGTTCTTC.

The chain is built from TRBV7-2 and TRBJ2-1; maybe TRBD2 (6 bases). This CDR3 is built from 15 residues. V lost 2 bases to trimming and J lost 0 bases, with 8 bases between them. Germline CDR1 reads SGHTA; CDR2 reads FQGNSA. The DNA for the CDR3 is TGTGCCAGCAGCTTATCGGGGGACTCCTACAATGAGCAGTTCTTC. Encoded protein: CASSLSGDSYNEQFF.

The chain links TRBV10-3 to TRBJ2-1; 7 bases agree with TRBD2. Germline values: CDR1 ENHRY, CDR2 SYGVKD. Trimming took 5 bases from V and 16 from J; bases not matched to a gene: 17. The CDR3 length is 14 residues. CDR3 DNA: TGTGCCATCAGTATCGGGATGGCGGGCGGGAGTGCATTCTTC. Amino acids: CAISIGMAGGSAFF.

V gene TRBV6-1 combines with J gene TRBJ2-6; 9 bases align to TRBD1. Germline V lookup: CDR1 MNHNS, CDR2 SASEGT. The CDR3 loop spans 16 amino acids. The V gene end was trimmed by 6 bases and the J gene end by 3 bases; junction bases not matched to a gene: 6. CDR3: CASREQGAGGANVLTF. The DNA for the CDR3 is TGTGCCAGCAGAGAACAGGGGGCGGGTGGGGCCAACGTCCTGACTTTC.

The chain recombines TRBV5-6 with TRBJ2-7; possibly TRBD1 for D (6 bases). CDR1 is SGHDT and CDR2 is YYEEEE in the germline V gene. The ends were cut back, 4 bases at V and 8 bases at J, with 16 bases in the middle. This CDR3 has 13 amino acids. The CDR3 region is CASSAPSTGKQYF. The CDR3 DNA reads as TGTGCCAGCAGCGCCCCAAGTACAGGGAAGCAGTACTTC.

The CDR3 is CASRTGRGYTF. The CDR3 coding sequence is TGTGCCAGTAGGACAGGGCGAGGCTACACCTTC. The chain employs TRBV6-5 and TRBJ1-2; 8 bases fit TRBD1. CDR1 and CDR2 (germline): MNHEY, SVGAGI. With 9 bases clipped from V and 8 bases from J, the junction kept 5 bases outside the gene matches. The CDR3 covers 11 residues.

In this sample, this clone turned up once. The chain carries TRBV6-6 and TRBJ1-2; TRBD1 matches 7 bases. V lost 0 bases to trimming and J lost 2 bases; unmatched junction nucleotides: 6. Germline CDR1 is MNHNY and CDR2 is SVGAGI (reference sequence). The CDR3 loop spans 16 amino acids. The CDR3 reads CASSYSGAGGNYGYTF. DNA of the CDR3: TGTGCCAGCAGTTACTCGGGTGCAGGGGGGAACTATGGCTACACCTTC.

This clone has a single count. The rearrangement joins TRBV11-3 to TRBJ2-2, with TRBD1 matching 9 bases. The CDR3 extends over 16 amino acids. Germline V gives CDR1 SGHNT, CDR2 YENEEA. V lost 4 bases, J lost 4 bases, and 7 bases stayed unmatched. The CDR3 DNA reads TGTGCCAGCAGCTCAGACAGGGGGATAGGCACCGGGGAGCTGTTTTTT. Amino acids: CASSSDRGIGTGELFF.

The CDR3: CASRIQGLTEAFF. The CDR3 DNA follows: TGTGCCAGCAGAATACAGGGTTTGACTGAAGCTTTCTTT. V usage is TRBV2 and J usage is TRBJ1-1, with D possibly TRBD1 on 6 matching bases. The V and J ends lost 6 bases and 5 bases respectively, with 13 bases between them. CDR3 length: 13 amino acids. The germline CDR1 and CDR2 sequences are SNHLY and FYNNEI.

V is TRBV9 and J is TRBJ2-3; D gene ambiguous. The CDR3 has 12 residues. Germline CDR1 and CDR2: SGDLS and YYNGEE. The V gene lost 3 bases and the J gene lost 2 bases, with 4 bases spanning the gap. DNA for the CDR3: TGTGCCAGCAGCGCCTTCACAGATACGCAGTATTTT. Its translation is CASSAFTDTQYF.

The chain has TRBV6-5 and TRBJ1-1, with a tentative D call TRBD1 (5 bases). Germline assignment: CDR1 MNHEY and CDR2 SVGAGI. With 7 bases removed from V and 0 bases from J, the gap between germline ends came to 9 bases. The CDR3 has 13 amino acids. DNA of the CDR3: TGTGCCAGCACCCGGGGGATGAACACTGAAGCTTTCTTT. This codes for CASTRGMNTEAFF.

The V gene is TRBV5-4, the J gene TRBJ1-2; unclear D gene. Germline values: CDR1 SGHNT, CDR2 YYREEE (reference sequence). The V end was cut by 5 bases, the J end by 0 bases, with 8 bases between. The CDR3 runs 13 residues. The CDR3 spells CASSPDTNYGYTF. The CDR3 region has the DNA TGTGCCAGCAGTCCTGACACTAACTATGGCTACACCTTC.

This rearrangement joins TRBV19 to TRBJ2-2, with TRBD2 matching over 8 bases. In germline, CDR1 is LNHDA, CDR2 SQIVND (reference sequence). The CDR3 extends over 19 amino acids. V lost 2 bases to trimming and J lost 2 bases; unmatched junction nucleotides: 13. Written as DNA, the CDR3 is TGTGCCAGTAGTATACTCCACCCCGCGGGAGGCCTAAACACCGGGGAGCTGTTTTTT. Translated: CASSILHPAGGLNTGELFF.